This T cell receptor (beta chain) emerged from a study of spatial heterogeneity in lung cancer. Comments on this clonotype: The size of this beta chain means little, since it is a stray read in a library made for alpha chains.

CDR1 and CDR2 from the germline V gene are LGHNA and YNFKEQ. CDR3 length: 13 amino acids. V shed 0 bases and J shed 9 bases, with 9 bases lying between them. Time point given: sample taken at primary tumor resection. Whole RNA obtained from tumor, nontumor lung or frozen PBMC underwent sequencing without sorting. TCRdb re-derived calls from the 5' RACE reads in MiXCR, one entry per CDR3 protein. In the table there are several thousand distinct CDR3 sequences, about 53% of which are singletons. This specimen consisted of PBMCs, obtained at surgery. The TCR comes from a female donor with early-stage non-small cell lung cancer. V usage is TRBV4-2 and J usage is TRBJ2-1, with D unresolved. The DNA of the CDR3 is TGTGCCAGCAGCCAAGATCTGGGGTTTGAGCAGTTCTTC. Its translation is CASSQDLGFEQFF.